This TCR beta chain was sequenced in a study of graft-versus-host responses after intestinal transplantation. The wider study: Anti-thymocyte globulin induction was given to all recipients, followed by tacrolimus and steroids for about 3 years. Whole-study results and caveats: Some GvH clones appeared in ileal mucosa or blood before recipient bone marrow.

TCRdb keeps only in-frame clones here, not all; method: immunoSEQ multiplex PCR. Among approximately 79,000 clones listed, roughly 80% were seen once. In regard to this clone: Its antigen is still unknown.

Trimming shortened V by 5 bases and J by 6 bases, and 13 bases separated the two germline ends. There are 14 residues in the CDR3. The germline CDR1 and CDR2 sequences are LNHNV and YYDKDF (reference sequence). The clonotype was recovered from a human donor who received an intestinal transplant. Sequencing used unstimulated CD4+ T cells sorted from spleen or lymph node cells, obtained before intestinal transplant. The chain links TRBV15 to TRBJ1-4; TRBD1 is a possible D gene (6 bases). The CDR3 DNA sequence: TGTGCCACCAGCCCGGGGGGGGCTTATGAAAAACTGTTTTTT. Its translation: CATSPGGAYEKLFF.